These 11 T cell receptor beta chains share one sample of origin, sequenced in a study of blood T cells in healthy people across ages (dated by TCRdb to between 2014 and 2016). Libraries were constructed by 5' RACE. Sequencing was performed on an Illumina HiSeq 2500. A second PCR of roughly 7 to 11 cycles was performed with a sample-barcoded 5' primer and a J-beta primer mix. TCRdb reprocessing: public reads trimmed at Q25 with fastp, clones called with MiXCR, in-frame beta chains kept. Rows merge per CDR3 protein into single entries with the most common DNA and genes. The sample table contains under 2,000,000 distinct CDR3 sequences; only one count was recorded for around 50% of them. Clones ranked in the top ten supply about 2.1% of the sample. The sample was blood. All receptors come from a middle-aged woman in good health.

The chain is built from TRBV7-2 and TRBJ2-1, with D perhaps TRBD1 (5 bases). The V and J ends lost 5 bases and 5 bases respectively, with 10 bases between them. Germline CDR1 and CDR2: SGHTA and FQGNSA. The CDR3 extends over 13 amino acids. CDR3 nucleotide sequence: TGTGCCAGCAGCCTATCGACAGACAATGAGCAGTTCTTC. Protein: CASSLSTDNEQFF.

The chain links TRBV28 to TRBJ1-2; D is unresolved. V lost 6 bases, J lost 0 bases, and 5 bases lay in between. The CDR3 extends over 12 amino acids. In germline, CDR1 is MDHEN, CDR2 SYDVKM. CDR3 sequence: CASRVANYGYTF. CDR3 sequence (DNA): TGTGCCAGCAGGGTTGCTAACTATGGCTACACCTTC.

The J gene is TRBJ2-5, the V gene TRBV10-3; D gene unclear. The CDR3 is 14 residues long. Looked up from germline, CDR1 is ENHRY and CDR2 is SYGVKD. Trimming left V 3 bases short and J 13 bases short, with 21 bases between. The CDR3 nucleotides read TGTGCCATCAGTGACTCTGGTCTCTCCTACGAGCGGTACTTC. Translating it yields CAISDSGLSYERYF.

The chain carries TRBV7-2 and TRBJ1-5, with D uncertain. CDR1 SGHTA and CDR2 FQGNSA come from the germline V gene. The germline V and J ends were trimmed by 1 base and 5 bases, with 9 bases remaining between them. There are 14 residues in the CDR3. DNA of the CDR3: TGTGCCAGCAGCTTAGGGGATCCTGATCAGCCCCAGCATTTT. Amino acid sequence: CASSLGDPDQPQHF.

This chain uses TRBV20-1 with TRBJ1-2; possibly TRBD1 for D (5 bases). V lost 1 base and J 1 base, leaving 10 bases between the germline ends. The CDR3 contains 14 residues. The germline CDR1 and CDR2 sequences are DFQATT and SNEGSKA (reference sequence). CDR3 amino acids: CSARAGSRNYGYTF. The CDR3 nucleotides are TGCAGTGCTAGAGCAGGGTCTCGTAACTATGGCTACACCTTC.

The chain combines TRBV11-2 with TRBJ2-7; possible D gene TRBD1, 6 bases. The germline V and J ends were trimmed by 5 bases and 0 bases, with 20 bases remaining between them. CDR3 length: 17 residues. CDR1 is SGHAT, CDR2 FQNNGV, per germline. CDR3 nucleotide sequence: TGTGCCAGCAGCCCTAGTTTTACAGGGACCTCCTCCTACGAGCAGTACTTC. Translated: CASSPSFTGTSSYEQYF. The variable domain in full, with the rest retrieved from reference TRBV11-2 and TRBJ2-7, is EAGVAQSPRYKIIEKRQSVAFWCNPISGHATLYWYQQILGQGPKLLIQFQNNGVVDDSQLPKDRFSAERLKGVDSTLKIQPAKLEDSAVYLCASSPSFTGTSSYEQYFGPGTRLTVT.

The genes are TRBV20-1 and TRBJ2-3, with TRBD2 matching 9 bases. Germline CDR1 DFQATT, CDR2 SNEGSKA (reference sequence). Losses at the gene ends were 1 base for V and 11 bases for J; bases not matched to a gene: 7. The CDR3 extends over 13 amino acids. The CDR3 DNA is TGCAGTGCTAGAGCCCGCGGGGGGGCTCGGCAGTATTTT. Encoded protein: CSARARGGARQYF.

The V gene is TRBV29-1, the J gene TRBJ2-1; tentatively, D is TRBD2 (6 bases). The V end lost 3 bases, the J end lost 7 bases, and 22 bases lay between the germline ends. This CDR3 region has 16 residues. CDR1 SQVTM and CDR2 ANQGSEA come from the germline V gene. CDR3 DNA: TGCAGCGTTGACCGGTTAACTAGCAGTGTTGCAAATGAGCAGTTCTTC. This codes for CSVDRLTSSVANEQFF.

For this clonotype: The junction does not match germline at one end; this may be a read error. CDR3 in DNA: TGTGCCGGCAGTTATGGGGCAGGGAGGGACTTAAGGAACATTCAGTACTTC. This gives the protein CAGSYGAGRDLRNIQYF. This chain joins TRBV6-5 and TRBJ2-4; 7 bases fit TRBD2. The germline V gene has CDR1 MNHEY and CDR2 SVGAGI. The CDR3 has 17 amino acids.

This clonotype has just a few counts. The rearrangement uses TRBV3-1 and TRBJ2-4; a possible D gene is TRBD1 (5 bases). Trimming removed 4 bases from V and 0 bases from J, with 10 bases in between. CDR1 is LGHDT, CDR2 YNNKEL, per germline (reference sequence). The CDR3 loop spans 15 amino acids. The CDR3 loop is CASSLTALAKNIQYF. Here the CDR3 DNA reads TGTGCCAGCAGCCTGACAGCCTTAGCCAAAAACATTCAGTACTTC.

The gene calls are TRBV15 and TRBJ2-3, with 10 bases that match TRBD2. V shed 4 bases and J 3 bases; nucleotides not matched to a gene: 4. This CDR3 contains 15 residues. Germline CDR1 LNHNV, CDR2 YYDKDF (reference sequence). Here the CDR3 reads CATSMQRGGTDTQYF. For the CDR3, the DNA is TGTGCCACCAGCATGCAGCGGGGGGGGACAGATACGCAGTATTTT. The whole variable domain, remainder taken from reference TRBV15 and TRBJ2-3, is DAMVIQNPRYQVTQFGKPVTLSCSQTLNHNVMYWYQQKSSQAPKLLFHYYDKDFNNEADTPDNFQSRRPNTSFCFLDIRSPGLGDTAMYLCATSMQRGGTDTQYFGPGTRLTVL.